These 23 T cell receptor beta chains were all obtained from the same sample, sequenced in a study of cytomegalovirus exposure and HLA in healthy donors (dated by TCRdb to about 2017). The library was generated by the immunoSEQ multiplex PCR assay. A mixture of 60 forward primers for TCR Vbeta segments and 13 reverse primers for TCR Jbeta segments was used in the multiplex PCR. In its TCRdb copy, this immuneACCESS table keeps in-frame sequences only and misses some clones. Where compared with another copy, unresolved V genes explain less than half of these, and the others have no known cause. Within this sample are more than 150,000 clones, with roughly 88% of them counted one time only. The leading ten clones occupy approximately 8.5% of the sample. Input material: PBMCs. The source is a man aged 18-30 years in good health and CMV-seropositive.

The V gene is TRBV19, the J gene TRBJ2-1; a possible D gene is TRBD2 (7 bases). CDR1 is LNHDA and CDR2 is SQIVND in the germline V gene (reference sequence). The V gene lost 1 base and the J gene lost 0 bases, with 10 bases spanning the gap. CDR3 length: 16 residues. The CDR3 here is CASSIGRGPSYNEQFF. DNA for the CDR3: TGTGCCAGTAGTATAGGGCGGGGGCCCTCCTACAATGAGCAGTTCTTC.

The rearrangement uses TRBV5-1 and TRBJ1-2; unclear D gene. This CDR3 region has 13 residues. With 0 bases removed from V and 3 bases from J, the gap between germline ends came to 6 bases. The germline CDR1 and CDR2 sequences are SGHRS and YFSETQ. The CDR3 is CASSLERDYGYTF. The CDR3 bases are TGCGCCAGCAGCTTGGAGAGGGACTATGGCTACACCTTC.

The CDR3: CASSLVAGGSGTQYF. CDR3 nucleotide sequence: TGCGCCAGCAGCTTGGTAGCGGGGGGGTCGGGTACGCAGTATTTT. The J gene is TRBJ2-3, the V gene TRBV5-1; 11 nucleotides line up with TRBD2. V was clipped by 0 bases and J by 8 bases; unmatched bases: 5. This CDR3 has 15 amino acids. Germline loops: CDR1 SGHRS, CDR2 YFSETQ.

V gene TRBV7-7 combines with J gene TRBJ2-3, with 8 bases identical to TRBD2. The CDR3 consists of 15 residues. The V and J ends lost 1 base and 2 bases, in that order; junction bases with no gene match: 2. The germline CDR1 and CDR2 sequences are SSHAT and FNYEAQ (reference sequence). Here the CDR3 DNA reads TGTGCCAGCAGCTTAGGCGGGGGGCCCACAGATACGCAGTATTTT. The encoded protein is CASSLGGGPTDTQYF.

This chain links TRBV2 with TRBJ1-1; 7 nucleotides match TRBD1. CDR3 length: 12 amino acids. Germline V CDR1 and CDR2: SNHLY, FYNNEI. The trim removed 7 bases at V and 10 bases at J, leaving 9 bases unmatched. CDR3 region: CASTLEGGLAFF. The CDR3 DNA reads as TGTGCCAGCACGCTTGAAGGGGGCTTAGCTTTCTTT.

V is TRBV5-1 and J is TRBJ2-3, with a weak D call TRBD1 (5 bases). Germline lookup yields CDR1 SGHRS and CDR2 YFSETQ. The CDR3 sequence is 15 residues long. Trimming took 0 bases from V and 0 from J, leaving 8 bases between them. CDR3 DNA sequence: TGCGCCAGCAGCTTGGCTAGGGGCAGCACAGATACGCAGTATTTT. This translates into CASSLARGSTDTQYF.

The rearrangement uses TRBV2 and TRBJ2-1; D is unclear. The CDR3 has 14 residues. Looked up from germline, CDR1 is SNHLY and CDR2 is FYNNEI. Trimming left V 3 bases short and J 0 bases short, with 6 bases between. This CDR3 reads CASSEPSSYNEQFF. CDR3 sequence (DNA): TGTGCCAGCAGTGAGCCGAGCTCCTACAATGAGCAGTTCTTC. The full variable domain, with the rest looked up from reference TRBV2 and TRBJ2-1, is EPEVTQTPSHQVTQMGQEVILRCVPISNHLYFYWYRQILGQKVEFLVSFYNNEISEKSEIFDDQFSVERPDGSNFTLKIRSTKLEDSAMYFCASSEPSSYNEQFFGPGTRLTVL.

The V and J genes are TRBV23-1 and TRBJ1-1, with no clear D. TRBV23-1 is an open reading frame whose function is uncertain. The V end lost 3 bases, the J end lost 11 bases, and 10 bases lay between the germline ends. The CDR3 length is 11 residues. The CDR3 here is CASSHGLMAFF. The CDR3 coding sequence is TGCGCCAGCAGTCACGGACTTATGGCTTTCTTT.

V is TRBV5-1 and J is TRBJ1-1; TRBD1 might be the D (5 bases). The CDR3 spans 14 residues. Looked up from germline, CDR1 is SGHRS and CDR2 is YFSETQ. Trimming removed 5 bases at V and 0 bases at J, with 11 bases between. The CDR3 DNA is TGCGCCAGCAGTGCAGGGAATATGAACACTGAAGCTTTCTTT. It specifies CASSAGNMNTEAFF.

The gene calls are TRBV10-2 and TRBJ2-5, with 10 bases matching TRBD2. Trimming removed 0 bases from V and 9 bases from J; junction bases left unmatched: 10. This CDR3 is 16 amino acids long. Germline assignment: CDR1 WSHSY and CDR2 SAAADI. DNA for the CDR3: TGCGCCAGCAGTGAGTCGCTAGCGGGGGCCATCAGTGCCCAGTACTTC. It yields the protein CASSESLAGAISAQYF.

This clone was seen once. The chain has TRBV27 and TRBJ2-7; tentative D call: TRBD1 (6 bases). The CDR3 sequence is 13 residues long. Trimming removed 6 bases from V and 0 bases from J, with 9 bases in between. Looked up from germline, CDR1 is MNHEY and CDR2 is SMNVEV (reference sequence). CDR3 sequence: CASRDSSSYEQYF. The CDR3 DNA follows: TGTGCCAGCAGGGACAGTAGCTCCTACGAGCAGTACTTC.

This CDR3 is CASSFSLNTEAFF. The CDR3 nucleotides read TGTGCCAGCAGCTTCAGTTTGAACACTGAAGCTTTCTTT. The chain has TRBV7-7 and TRBJ1-1; D not certain. The CDR3 is made up of 13 amino acids. V was trimmed by 3 bases and J by 0 bases, leaving 5 bases between them. CDR1 and CDR2 (germline): SSHAT, FNYEAQ (reference sequence).

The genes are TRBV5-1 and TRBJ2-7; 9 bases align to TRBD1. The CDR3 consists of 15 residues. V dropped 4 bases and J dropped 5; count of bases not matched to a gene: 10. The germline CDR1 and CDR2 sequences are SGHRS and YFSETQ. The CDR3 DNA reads TGCGCCAGCAGCATCGACAGGGGGTCCCGCCACGAGCAGTACTTC. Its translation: CASSIDRGSRHEQYF.

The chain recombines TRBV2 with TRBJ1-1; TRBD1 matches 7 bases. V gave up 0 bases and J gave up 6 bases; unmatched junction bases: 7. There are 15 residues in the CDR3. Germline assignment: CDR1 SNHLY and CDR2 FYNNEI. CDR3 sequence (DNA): TGTGCCAGCAGTGAAGCAGGGGGCAAGTACGCTGAAGCTTTCTTT. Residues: CASSEAGGKYAEAFF.

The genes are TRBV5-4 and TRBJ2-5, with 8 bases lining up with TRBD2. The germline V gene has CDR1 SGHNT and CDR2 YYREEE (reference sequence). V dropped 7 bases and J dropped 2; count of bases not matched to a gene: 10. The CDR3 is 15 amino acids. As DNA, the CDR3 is TGTGCCAGCCGGGGGGGCGGGGGGCCTCAAGAGACCCAGTACTTC. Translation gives CASRGGGGPQETQYF.

CDR3 loop: CASSLVVGTDTQYF. DNA for the CDR3: TGCGCCAGCAGCTTGGTTGTAGGCACAGATACGCAGTATTTT. The chain uses TRBV5-1 and TRBJ2-3; no definite D call. Looked up from germline, CDR1 is SGHRS and CDR2 is YFSETQ. V dropped 0 bases and J dropped 1 base, with 6 bases sitting between them. This CDR3 has 14 amino acids.

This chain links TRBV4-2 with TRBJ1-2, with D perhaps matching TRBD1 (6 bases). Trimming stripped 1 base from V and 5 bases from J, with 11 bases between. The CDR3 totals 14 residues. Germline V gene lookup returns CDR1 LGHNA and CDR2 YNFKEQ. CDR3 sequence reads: CASSQALGAYGYTF. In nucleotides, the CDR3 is TGTGCCAGCAGCCAAGCTTTGGGGGCGTATGGCTACACCTTC.

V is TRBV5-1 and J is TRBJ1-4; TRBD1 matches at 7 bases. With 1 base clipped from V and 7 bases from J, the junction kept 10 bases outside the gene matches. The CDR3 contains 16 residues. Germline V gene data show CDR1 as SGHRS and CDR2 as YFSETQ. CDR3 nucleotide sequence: TGCGCCAGCAGCTTGTGGCAGGGGGGAATCGCTGAAAAACTGTTTTTT. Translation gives CASSLWQGGIAEKLFF.

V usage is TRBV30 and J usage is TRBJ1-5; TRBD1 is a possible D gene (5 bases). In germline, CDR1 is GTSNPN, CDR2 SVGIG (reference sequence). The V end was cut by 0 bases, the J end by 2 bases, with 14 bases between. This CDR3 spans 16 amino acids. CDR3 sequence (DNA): TGTGCCTGGAGTGTACGGGGGAGTGAGGGCAATCAGCCCCAGCATTTT. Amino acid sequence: CAWSVRGSEGNQPQHF.

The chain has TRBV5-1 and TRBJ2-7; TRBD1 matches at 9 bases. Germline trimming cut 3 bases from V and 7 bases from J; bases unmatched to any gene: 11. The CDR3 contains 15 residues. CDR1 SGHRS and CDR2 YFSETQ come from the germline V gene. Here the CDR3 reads CASSSPGQGFKEQYF. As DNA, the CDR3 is TGCGCCAGCAGCTCCCCGGGACAGGGATTCAAGGAGCAGTACTTC.

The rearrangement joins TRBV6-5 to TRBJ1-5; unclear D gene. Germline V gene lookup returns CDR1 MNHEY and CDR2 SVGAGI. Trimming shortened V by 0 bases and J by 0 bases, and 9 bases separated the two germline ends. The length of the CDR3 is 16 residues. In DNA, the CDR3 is TGTGCCAGCAGTTACTCTCGGGGTGATAGCAATCAGCCCCAGCATTTT. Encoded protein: CASSYSRGDSNQPQHF.

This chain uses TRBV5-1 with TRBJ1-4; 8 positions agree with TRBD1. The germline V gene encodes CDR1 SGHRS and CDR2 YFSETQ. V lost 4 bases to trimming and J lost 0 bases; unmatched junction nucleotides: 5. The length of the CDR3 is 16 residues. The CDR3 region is CASSDRGRPTNEKLFF. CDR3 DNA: TGCGCCAGCAGCGACAGGGGCCGACCAACTAATGAAAAACTGTTTTTT.

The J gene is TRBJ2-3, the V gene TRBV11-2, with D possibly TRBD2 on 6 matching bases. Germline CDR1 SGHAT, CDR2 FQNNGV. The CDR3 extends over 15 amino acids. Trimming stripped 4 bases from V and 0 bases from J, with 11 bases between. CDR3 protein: CASSSPGLSTDTQYF. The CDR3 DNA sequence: TGTGCCAGCAGCTCCCCGGGACTTAGCACAGATACGCAGTATTTT.